What follows is one TCR beta chain and its context. Categorization into cohorts depended on clinical history that participants reported. The CDR3 loop spans 15 amino acids. V was trimmed by 5 bases and J by 7 bases, leaving 20 bases between them. Germline values: CDR1 MDHEN, CDR2 SYDVKM. These data are taken from a study of blood T cell repertoires in COVID-19. This table comes from immunoSEQ multiplex PCR, and its TCRdb copy is limited to in-frame clones, with some not included. The table shows around 360,000 clones, with about 88% occurring only once. This chain uses TRBV28 with TRBJ1-1; D possibly corresponds to TRBD1 (6 bases). This TCR came from a woman aged 25 to 39 who had recovered from COVID-19. The sequenced sample consisted of PBMCs or T cells enriched from blood (not recorded which). The CDR3: CASSQSGQKHDEAFF. As DNA, the CDR3 is TGTGCCAGCAGTCAATCCGGACAGAAACACGATGAAGCTTTCTTT.